One and the same sample provided the 22 T cell receptor beta chains below, sequenced in a study of cytomegalovirus exposure and HLA in healthy donors listed by TCRdb under 2017. Libraries were made using the immunoSEQ multiplex PCR assay. Held by TCRdb, this immuneACCESS table contains in-frame sequences only and omits some clones. Under half of the omission traces to an unresolved V gene where checked; the cause of the rest is unknown. The sample table lists about 240,000 clones, 75% to 90% of them with a count of one. The ten largest clones take up around 1.2% of the sample. Sequencing used PBMCs. The source is a woman younger than 45 in good health and CMV-seropositive.

V and J are TRBV29-1 and TRBJ1-1; no definite D call. The CDR3 length is 15 residues. V gave up 5 bases and J gave up 1 base, with 17 bases separating them. Germline lookup yields CDR1 SQVTM and CDR2 ANQGSEA. The DNA of the CDR3 is TGCAGCGTTTCGCCGCGGCGGCGGGGGAACACTGAAGCTTTCTTT. Protein: CSVSPRRRGNTEAFF.

This clone was recorded once. This rearrangement joins TRBV19 to TRBJ1-1, with 8 bases fitting TRBD1. V was clipped by 5 bases and J by 5 bases; unmatched bases: 13. Germline assignment: CDR1 LNHDA and CDR2 SQIVND (reference sequence). The CDR3 has 16 amino acids. Here the CDR3 DNA reads TGTGCCAGTAGTGGGATCCGGACAGGGAGAGGTACTGAAGCTTTCTTT. This gives the protein CASSGIRTGRGTEAFF.

The chain links TRBV25-1 to TRBJ2-1, with D possibly being TRBD2 (6 bases). The V end was cut by 2 bases, the J end by 8 bases, with 19 bases between. The CDR3 runs to 16 residues. CDR1 is MGHDK, CDR2 SYGVNS, per germline. The CDR3 nucleotides are TGTGCCAGCAGTGAAGACGGGGGTACCATCGCGGATGAGCAGTTCTTC. Translated: CASSEDGGTIADEQFF.

The V call is TRBV6-1, the J call TRBJ2-3; perhaps TRBD1 as D (6 bases). The germline V and J ends were trimmed by 5 bases and 1 base, with 7 bases remaining between them. CDR1 and CDR2 from the germline V gene are MNHNS and SASEGT. The CDR3 contains 13 residues. CDR3 DNA: TGTGCCAGCAGTAGACAGGGCACAGATACGCAGTATTTT. Protein product: CASSRQGTDTQYF.

The chain has TRBV28 and TRBJ1-2, with D perhaps TRBD1 (5 bases). Trimming took off 6 bases at V and 8 bases at J, with 16 bases between the two ends. The CDR3 contains 13 residues. CDR1 is MDHEN, CDR2 SYDVKM, per germline. CDR3 in amino acids: CASRRPRGGGYTF. CDR3 nucleotide sequence: TGTGCCAGCAGACGCCCGAGGGGAGGCGGCTACACCTTC.

This chain links TRBV10-1 with TRBJ2-1; D may be TRBD1 (6 bases). The CDR3 sequence is 16 residues long. Germline-derived CDR1 and CDR2 are WNHNN and SYGVQD (reference sequence). Trimming removed 6 bases at V and 7 bases at J, with 22 bases between. CDR3 sequence: CASREDAGAGANEQFF. CDR3 nucleotide sequence: TGCGCCAGCAGGGAAGATGCAGGGGCAGGGGCGAATGAGCAGTTCTTC.

This chain connects TRBV19 to TRBJ1-1; the D gene is possibly TRBD1 (6 bases). The V end lost 2 bases, the J end lost 5 bases, and 9 bases lay between the germline ends. The V gene's germline CDR1 is LNHDA and CDR2 SQIVND (reference sequence). The length of the CDR3 is 13 residues. The CDR3 here is CASSITGLTEAFF. DNA of the CDR3: TGTGCCAGTAGTATAACAGGGTTGACTGAAGCTTTCTTT.

The chain joins TRBV6-6 to TRBJ2-7; TRBD2 agrees at 13 bases. This CDR3 spans 14 amino acids. V trimming: 5 bases; J trimming: 5 bases; junction bases outside the gene matches: 3. Germline CDR1 and CDR2: MNHNY and SVGAGI (reference sequence). In DNA, the CDR3 is TGTGCCAGCAGTGGCGGACTAGCGGGAGACGAGCAGTACTTC. As protein: CASSGGLAGDEQYF.

CDR3 protein: CASSILREAHEQFF. The CDR3, as DNA: TGTGCCAGTAGTATTTTGCGGGAGGCCCATGAGCAGTTCTTC. V and J are TRBV19 and TRBJ2-1, with 8 positions matching TRBD2. This CDR3 contains 14 residues. Trimming removed 3 bases from V and 8 bases from J; junction bases left unmatched: 6. Germline V gene lookup returns CDR1 LNHDA and CDR2 SQIVND (reference sequence).

The CDR3 sequence is CASSLARDRGRTDTQYF. The CDR3 DNA is TGTGCCAGCAGCTTGGCTCGGGACAGGGGGCGCACAGATACGCAGTATTTT. The chain carries TRBV5-4 and TRBJ2-3; 12 bases are a match to TRBD1. Germline V CDR1 and CDR2: SGHNT, YYREEE (reference sequence). This CDR3 is built from 17 residues. V was pared by 0 bases and J by 1 base, with 3 bases of the junction left unmatched.

The rearrangement uses TRBV4-1 and TRBJ1-1, with D possibly matching TRBD1 (5 bases). Germline CDR1 MGHRA, CDR2 YSYEKL. The CDR3 consists of 15 residues. Trimming shortened V by 4 bases and J by 1 base, and 13 bases separated the two germline ends. The CDR3 protein is CASSPFRGGNTEAFF. For the CDR3, the DNA is TGCGCCAGCAGCCCCTTCCGGGGGGGGAACACTGAAGCTTTCTTT.

The V call is TRBV20-1, the J call TRBJ2-5; D is ambiguous. This CDR3 contains 11 residues. V lost 6 bases and J lost 7, with 12 bases in between. In germline, CDR1 is DFQATT, CDR2 SNEGSKA (reference sequence). The CDR3 spells CSAAPDSTQYF. The CDR3 DNA reads TGCAGTGCAGCCCCTGATTCGACCCAGTACTTC.

CDR3 in DNA: TGTGCCAGCAGTTTATCGAGCTCGATGAACACTGAAGCTTTCTTT. This codes for CASSLSSSMNTEAFF. The rearrangement links TRBV27 to TRBJ1-1; D unclear. Per germline, CDR1 MNHEY and CDR2 SMNVEV (reference sequence). Trimming stripped 0 bases from V and 0 bases from J, with 8 bases between. There are 15 residues in the CDR3.

The chain has TRBV21-1 and TRBJ1-1. TRBV21-1 is a pseudogene. The CDR3 is made up of 13 amino acids. The CDR3 DNA is TGTGCCAGCAACCTGGGGAGGGGAACTGAAGCTTTCTTT. It specifies CASNLGRGTEAFF.

CDR3 coding DNA: TGTGCCAGCAGCTTAGAGGGGCAAGGGGCCAAAAACATTCAGTACTTC. Its protein product is CASSLEGQGAKNIQYF. The chain couples TRBV11-3 to TRBJ2-4; possible D gene TRBD1, 5 bases. V lost 0 bases and J lost 1, with 10 bases in between. The CDR3 sequence is 16 residues long. Germline V gene lookup returns CDR1 SGHNT and CDR2 YENEEA.

The rearrangement links TRBV11-2 to TRBJ2-1, with 7 bases identical to TRBD1. Germline CDR1 is SGHAT and CDR2 is FQNNGV. The trim removed 0 bases at V and 2 bases at J, leaving 1 base unmatched. The CDR3 is 15 residues long. The CDR3 is CASSLEQGPYNEQFF. The DNA of the CDR3 is TGTGCCAGCAGCTTAGAACAGGGGCCCTACAATGAGCAGTTCTTC.

This clone was detected only once. The chain employs TRBV6-5 and TRBJ2-5, with TRBD1 identical over 7 bases. CDR3 length equals 14 residues. Per the germline V gene, CDR1 is MNHEY and CDR2 is SVGAGI. V gave up 5 bases and J gave up 1 base; unmatched junction bases: 4. This chain's CDR3 is CASSDGTVQETQYF. The CDR3 DNA sequence: TGTGCCAGCAGTGACGGGACAGTCCAAGAGACCCAGTACTTC.

V usage is TRBV13 and J usage is TRBJ2-3; 9 bases line up with TRBD1. This CDR3 spans 19 amino acids. V gave up 2 bases and J gave up 0 bases; unmatched junction bases: 12. CDR1 is PRHDT and CDR2 is FYEKMQ in the germline V gene (reference sequence). CDR3 region: CASSLNRGTGGPSTDTQYF. CDR3 nucleotide sequence: TGTGCCAGCAGCTTAAACCGGGGCACAGGGGGCCCTAGCACAGATACGCAGTATTTT. Combining the CDR3 with reference TRBV13 and TRBJ2-3 gives the whole variable domain AAGVIQSPRHLIKEKRETATLKCYPIPRHDTVYWYQQGPGQDPQFLISFYEKMQSDKGSIPDRFSAQQFSDYHSELNMSSLELGDSALYFCASSLNRGTGGPSTDTQYFGPGTRLTVL.

The genes are TRBV9 and TRBJ2-7; 9 positions agree with TRBD2. V was pared by 0 bases and J by 4 bases, with 11 bases of the junction left unmatched. CDR3 length: 17 amino acids. Germline V gives CDR1 SGDLS, CDR2 YYNGEE. Here the CDR3 reads CASSVGIAGVNLYEQYF. CDR3 bases: TGTGCCAGCAGCGTAGGTATAGCGGGAGTTAATCTTTACGAGCAGTACTTC.

The V gene is TRBV13, the J gene TRBJ2-7, with 7 bases identical to TRBD1. Trimming removed 6 bases from V and 0 bases from J; junction bases left unmatched: 8. Germline-derived CDR1 and CDR2 are PRHDT and FYEKMQ (reference sequence). The CDR3 is 15 residues long. CDR3 DNA: TGTGCCAGCAGGGAAGCCGGGACAGTCTCCTACGAGCAGTACTTC. It translates to CASREAGTVSYEQYF.

The chain recombines TRBV11-3 with TRBJ1-3; D perhaps matches TRBD1 (6 bases). There are 16 residues in the CDR3. Trimming pared 5 bases from V and 1 base from J, leaving 15 bases between. Germline CDR1 SGHNT, CDR2 YENEEA. The CDR3 here is CASSTEQGRSGNTIYF. In nucleotides, the CDR3 is TGTGCCAGCAGCACAGAACAGGGCCGATCTGGAAACACCATATATTTT.

This chain connects TRBV27 to TRBJ2-3, with TRBD2 matching over 8 bases. The ends lost 6 bases at V and 4 bases at J; junction bases unmatched: 6. CDR3 length equals 14 residues. Germline assignment: CDR1 MNHEY and CDR2 SMNVEV (reference sequence). The CDR3 region has the DNA TGTGCCAGCAGGGGTCCGGGAGGGGCAGATACGCAGTATTTT. Its protein product is CASRGPGGADTQYF.